The table lists the clone carrying this TCR beta chain with many counts. This record belongs to a study of T-cell reconstitution after alpha-beta-depleted transplantation in children. Using unique molecular identifiers, the investigators prepared the TCRbeta library. Each CDR3 protein gets one entry after TCRdb re-called the PCR reads with MiXCR. The sample includes almost 500,000 distinct CDR3 sequences, 12% of them seen just once. Germline V gene data show CDR1 as MNHEY and CDR2 as SVGEGT. The CDR3 spans 13 residues. Trimming shortened V by 7 bases and J by 2 bases, and 9 bases separated the two germline ends.

The receptor's source is a human donor who donated a stem cell graft to a child with combined immunodeficiency. The rearrangement uses TRBV6-2 or TRBV6-3 and TRBJ2-1; D not resolved. This specimen consisted of PBMCs from the stem cell graft donor, obtained from the stem cell graft. DNA for the CDR3: TGTGCCAGCAATCCGGACGCCTACAATGAGCAGTTCTTC. The encoded protein is CASNPDAYNEQFF.